This passage covers 25 T cell receptor beta chains from one sample sequenced in a study of shared clonotypes between healthy human individuals. Data came from immunoSEQ multiplex PCR; TCRdb stores just in-frame clones and leaves some out. The sample holds a few million clones, 85% to 95% seen once. The sequenced material came from naive CD4+ T cells from PBMCs. Subset of the sample: CD45RA+ positively selected. The receptors derive from a man younger than 30 in good health. Some clones in this sample may be carry-over from other donors' samples.

The CDR3 is CASSYSLGGVYEQYF. The CDR3 DNA reads as TGTGCCAGCAGTTACTCGCTGGGAGGGGTCTACGAGCAGTACTTC. The chain joins TRBV6-6 to TRBJ2-7; 7 bases agree with TRBD2. Trimming removed 0 bases from V and 3 bases from J; junction bases left unmatched: 5. From germline, CDR1 is MNHNY and CDR2 SVGAGI (reference sequence). The CDR3 spans 15 residues.

The chain is built from TRBV2 and TRBJ1-5; tentatively, D is TRBD1 (6 bases). The ends were cut back, 8 bases at V and 1 base at J, with 12 bases in the middle. This CDR3 comprises 14 residues. The V gene's germline CDR1 is SNHLY and CDR2 FYNNEI. The DNA for the CDR3 is TGTGCCAGCCGAGGGACAACCAGCAATCAGCCCCAGCATTTT. Residues: CASRGTTSNQPQHF.

Details on this clone: Other nucleotide sequences in the sample specify the same CDR3. V and J are TRBV5-1 and TRBJ2-1, with TRBD2 matching over 11 bases. The J segment lost 3 bases and the V segment lost 4 bases, leaving 3 bases of the junction unmatched. The CDR3 is 15 residues long. Per the germline V gene, CDR1 is SGHRS and CDR2 is YFSETQ. This chain's CDR3 is CASSPGLAVYNEQFF. CDR3 sequence (DNA): TGCGCCAGCAGCCCGGGACTAGCGGTCTACAATGAGCAGTTCTTC. The entire variable domain, with the rest obtained from reference TRBV5-1 and TRBJ2-1, is as follows: KAGVTQTPRYLIKTRGQQVTLSCSPISGHRSVSWYQQTPGQGLQFLFEYFSETQRNKGNFPGRFSGRQFSNSRSEMNVSTLELGDSALYLCASSPGLAVYNEQFFGPGTRLTVL.

The chain combines TRBV19 with TRBJ1-2; possible D gene TRBD1, 5 bases. V was cut by 5 bases and J by 5 bases, with 12 bases left in between. Germline V gene sequence: CDR1 LNHDA, CDR2 SQIVND (reference sequence). CDR3 length equals 13 residues. DNA of the CDR3: TGTGCCAGTAGTGGTACAGGTAATTATGGCTACACCTTC. It yields the protein CASSGTGNYGYTF.

The chain uses TRBV5-1 and TRBJ2-5; perhaps TRBD2 as D (5 bases). Germline V CDR1 and CDR2: SGHRS, YFSETQ. Trimming shortened V by 0 bases and J by 4 bases, and 16 bases separated the two germline ends. This CDR3 has 16 amino acids. Written as DNA, the CDR3 is TGCGCCAGCAGCTTGGCGGGGATCTCCCCTCCAGAGACCCAGTACTTC. This translates into CASSLAGISPPETQYF.

For this clone: In the same sample, other DNA sequences code for this CDR3. The chain has TRBV2 and TRBJ1-2; no clear D. V shed 2 bases and J shed 4 bases, with 2 bases lying between them. The CDR3 sequence is 11 residues long. Germline values: CDR1 SNHLY, CDR2 FYNNEI. CDR3 nucleotide sequence: TGTGCCAGCAGTGAATCCTATGGCTACACCTTC. Its translation: CASSESYGYTF.

The rearrangement links TRBV5-1 to TRBJ1-2; D unresolved. CDR3 length: 12 residues. Trimming took off 0 bases at V and 7 bases at J, with 7 bases between the two ends. Germline CDR1 is SGHRS and CDR2 is YFSETQ. In DNA, the CDR3 is TGCGCCAGCAGCTTGGACGGGGTTGGCTACACCTTC. It yields the protein CASSLDGVGYTF.

In its sample, this clone was seen once. The V gene is TRBV5-5, the J gene TRBJ2-1; 9 nucleotides match TRBD2. This CDR3 has 16 residues. Losses at the gene ends were 2 bases for V and 2 bases for J; bases not matched to a gene: 5. Germline loops: CDR1 SGHKS, CDR2 YYEKEE (reference sequence). The CDR3 loop is CASSFVAGATYNEQFF. CDR3 in DNA: TGTGCCAGCAGCTTCGTAGCGGGAGCTACCTACAATGAGCAGTTCTTC.

This clone was seen more than once but under ten times. This chain joins TRBV2 and TRBJ1-5; D ambiguous. Trimming shortened V by 4 bases and J by 5 bases, and 6 bases separated the two germline ends. CDR1 is SNHLY and CDR2 is FYNNEI in the germline V gene. There are 12 residues in the CDR3. DNA for the CDR3: TGTGCCAGCAGTGCAGTTGATCAGCCCCAGCATTTT. As protein: CASSAVDQPQHF.

The rearrangement links TRBV5-1 to TRBJ1-6; D is unclear. The germline V gene encodes CDR1 SGHRS and CDR2 YFSETQ. Deletions cut 0 bases from V and 7 bases from J, with 8 bases between. The CDR3 consists of 14 residues. The CDR3 nucleotides read TGCGCCAGCAGCTTGGTGGCGGGAAATTCACCCCTCCACTTT. It specifies CASSLVAGNSPLHF.

The gene calls are TRBV5-4 and TRBJ2-7; D not resolved. Germline assignment: CDR1 SGHNT and CDR2 YYREEE (reference sequence). V dropped 0 bases and J dropped 1 base, with 8 bases sitting between them. The CDR3 totals 14 residues. The CDR3 DNA follows: TGTGCCAGCAGCTTGGAAGCCTTATCCTACGAGCAGTACTTC. Translated: CASSLEALSYEQYF. Looking up the rest from reference TRBV5-4 and TRBJ2-7 gives the full variable domain: ETGVTQSPTHLIKTRGQQVTLRCSSQSGHNTVSWYQQALGQGPQFIFQYYREEENGRGNFPPRFSGLQFPNYSSELNVNALELDDSALYLCASSLEALSYEQYFGPGTRLTVT.

This sequence joins TRBV19 and TRBJ1-3; unclear D gene. This CDR3 has 16 amino acids. The V and J ends lost 4 bases and 0 bases respectively, with 13 bases between them. Looked up from germline, CDR1 is LNHDA and CDR2 is SQIVND (reference sequence). CDR3 DNA: TGTGCCAGTAGTAATCCCAGTGCGGCCTCTGGAAACACCATATATTTT. Its translation: CASSNPSAASGNTIYF.

The V call is TRBV29-1, the J call TRBJ2-1, with D perhaps matching TRBD2 (5 bases). Deletions cut 4 bases from V and 9 bases from J, with 16 bases between. Germline loops: CDR1 SQVTM, CDR2 ANQGSEA. This CDR3 contains 13 residues. CDR3 coding DNA: TGCAGCGTTGCCCCCTTAAGGGCGGGTGAGCAGTTCTTC. Amino acid sequence: CSVAPLRAGEQFF.

About this clone: Different DNA sequences within this sample yield the same CDR3. This chain uses TRBV5-1 with TRBJ2-5, with D perhaps TRBD2 (6 bases). The CDR3 is 13 amino acids. Looked up from germline, CDR1 is SGHRS and CDR2 is YFSETQ. V gave up 3 bases and J gave up 2 bases, with 8 bases separating them. CDR3 coding DNA: TGCGCCAGCAGCTGGGACTCTCAAGAGACCCAGTACTTC. This gives the protein CASSWDSQETQYF.

This chain uses TRBV19 with TRBJ2-6; tentatively, D is TRBD1 (5 bases). The CDR3 is made up of 17 amino acids. Germline lookup yields CDR1 LNHDA and CDR2 SQIVND (reference sequence). Trimming removed 5 bases at V and 2 bases at J, with 16 bases between. In DNA form, the CDR3 reads TGTGCCAGTAGTCACCGTCAGGGTGAAACTGGGGCCAACGTCCTGACTTTC. Encoded protein: CASSHRQGETGANVLTF.

Of note for this clone: One end of the junction is discordant with germline, which a read error may explain. The gene calls are TRBV7-8 and TRBJ2-1; D remains unclear. The length of the CDR3 is 17 residues. Germline V gene data show CDR1 as SGHVS and CDR2 as FQNEAQ. As DNA, the CDR3 is TGTGCCAGCAGCTTAGCGCGTTTCCGCAGGAACGACAACGAGCAGTTCTTC. Its translation is CASSLARFRRNDNEQFF.

The count of this clone is one. This rearrangement joins TRBV4-1 to TRBJ1-2, with D uncertain. This CDR3 has 16 residues. Trimming removed 4 bases from V and 3 bases from J, with 18 bases in between. CDR1 MGHRA and CDR2 YSYEKL come from the germline V gene. This chain's CDR3 is CASSPPTVQADYGYTF. For the CDR3, the DNA is TGCGCCAGCAGCCCCCCTACGGTCCAGGCGGACTATGGCTACACCTTC.

The CDR3 sequence: CASSLVPAVFNYGYTF. In DNA form, the CDR3 reads TGTGCCAGCAGCTTAGTTCCCGCAGTCTTCAACTATGGCTACACCTTC. The V call is TRBV7-8, the J call TRBJ1-2; D call uncertain. V gave up 1 base and J gave up 2 bases, with 14 bases separating them. The germline V gene encodes CDR1 SGHVS and CDR2 FQNEAQ. The CDR3 extends over 16 amino acids.

The gene calls are TRBV5-1 and TRBJ1-3; no clear D. The V gene's germline CDR1 is SGHRS and CDR2 YFSETQ. There are 15 residues in the CDR3. The V and J ends lost 4 bases and 1 base respectively, with 12 bases between them. The CDR3 coding sequence is TGCGCCAGCAGCCCGGCCCTATATTCTGGAAACACCATATATTTT. Translation gives CASSPALYSGNTIYF. The full variable domain, completed using reference TRBV5-1 and TRBJ1-3, is KAGVTQTPRYLIKTRGQQVTLSCSPISGHRSVSWYQQTPGQGLQFLFEYFSETQRNKGNFPGRFSGRQFSNSRSEMNVSTLELGDSALYLCASSPALYSGNTIYFGEGSWLTVV.

V is TRBV28 and J is TRBJ2-3; 10 nucleotides line up with TRBD2. The germline V gene has CDR1 MDHEN and CDR2 SYDVKM. Trimming at V came to 3 bases and at J to 3 bases, leaving 12 bases not matched to a gene. The CDR3 loop spans 18 amino acids. Here the CDR3 reads CASSLGLAGEDETDTQYF. The CDR3 DNA sequence: TGTGCCAGCAGTTTGGGGCTAGCGGGAGAGGATGAAACAGATACGCAGTATTTT.

The chain joins TRBV5-1 to TRBJ1-1; D unresolved. CDR3 length equals 14 residues. Trimming removed 1 base at V and 1 base at J, with 8 bases between. Per the germline V gene, CDR1 is SGHRS and CDR2 is YFSETQ. The CDR3 DNA reads as TGCGCCAGCAGCTTGCAAACGCAGAACACTGAAGCTTTCTTT. Translation gives CASSLQTQNTEAFF.

The chain couples TRBV18 to TRBJ1-2, with D uncertain. V was shortened by 6 bases and J by 0 bases, with 14 bases between the two germline ends. Germline V gene lookup returns CDR1 KGHSH and CDR2 LQKENI. The CDR3 loop spans 15 amino acids. This CDR3 is CASSPTQSPNYGYTF. The CDR3 DNA is TGTGCCAGCTCGCCCACGCAGTCCCCTAACTATGGCTACACCTTC.

V and J are TRBV4-2 and TRBJ2-2; 10 bases are shared with TRBD2. Germline CDR1 is LGHNA and CDR2 is YNFKEQ. With 0 bases clipped from V and 3 bases from J, the junction kept 7 bases outside the gene matches. This CDR3 comprises 18 residues. CDR3 loop: CASSQDPSSGRYTGELFF. For the CDR3, the DNA is TGTGCCAGCAGCCAAGATCCCTCTAGCGGGAGATACACCGGGGAGCTGTTTTTT.

The V call is TRBV27, the J call TRBJ1-5, with 11 bases matching TRBD1. V dropped 5 bases and J dropped 7; count of bases not matched to a gene: 4. The germline gives CDR1 MNHEY, CDR2 SMNVEV (reference sequence). The CDR3 is 14 amino acids. CDR3 nucleotides: TGTGCCAGCAGTGGACAGGGGGCCTTCCAGCCCCAGCATTTT. Translating it yields CASSGQGAFQPQHF.

V usage is TRBV10-1 and J usage is TRBJ2-2; no reliable D call. Trimming cost V 0 bases and J 1 base, with 6 bases left between them. CDR3 size: 15 residues. The germline V gene has CDR1 WNHNN and CDR2 SYGVQD (reference sequence). The CDR3 sequence is CASSESGRNTGELFF. CDR3 DNA: TGCGCCAGCAGTGAGTCCGGTAGGAACACCGGGGAGCTGTTTTTT.